One and the same sample provided the 9 T cell receptor beta chains below, sequenced in a study of blood T cell repertoires in COVID-19. Measured with immunoSEQ multiplex PCR; TCRdb has only the in-frame clones, and not every one. This sample has about 61,000 clones; 87% occur once, and the top ten carry over 6.5%. Sequenced material: peripheral blood. These TCRs come from a man aged 60 to 69 with acute or convalescent COVID-19.

The V gene is TRBV9, the J gene TRBJ1-2; D gene ambiguous. Germline values: CDR1 SGDLS, CDR2 YYNGEE. The CDR3 runs 13 residues. V was shortened by 0 bases and J by 4 bases, with 7 bases between the two germline ends. DNA of the CDR3: TGTGCCAGCAGCGTAGTACAGAGCTATGGCTACACCTTC. Protein sequence: CASSVVQSYGYTF.

This clone has more than one count but fewer than ten. The chain joins TRBV19 to TRBJ1-1; D not certain. The germline V gene encodes CDR1 LNHDA and CDR2 SQIVND (reference sequence). The CDR3 has 13 amino acids. Trimming took 3 bases from V and 5 from J, leaving 10 bases between them. The CDR3 coding sequence is TGTGCCAGTAGTATCGGGGTAAAGACTGAAGCTTTCTTT. It translates to CASSIGVKTEAFF.

This chain connects TRBV19 to TRBJ1-2, with 9 positions matching TRBD1. CDR1 is LNHDA and CDR2 is SQIVND in the germline V gene (reference sequence). V dropped 6 bases and J dropped 8; count of bases not matched to a gene: 10. CDR3 length equals 14 residues. The CDR3 coding sequence is TGTGCCAGTAGCGACTCCGGGACAGGGACCGGCTACACCTTC. This translates into CASSDSGTGTGYTF.

This chain uses TRBV2 with TRBJ1-5; D gene uncertain. The CDR3 consists of 13 residues. CDR1 is SNHLY and CDR2 is FYNNEI in the germline V gene. With 6 bases removed from V and 4 bases from J, the gap between germline ends came to 10 bases. The CDR3 loop is CASRYGINQPQHF. The CDR3 DNA is TGTGCCAGCAGGTACGGGATTAATCAGCCCCAGCATTTT.

This clone was seen only once. This chain connects TRBV4-3 to TRBJ1-4, with 9 nucleotides matching TRBD1. V lost 1 base to trimming and J lost 8 bases; unmatched junction nucleotides: 5. Germline values: CDR1 LGHNA, CDR2 YSLEER. The CDR3 totals 15 residues. The CDR3 is CASSQGQGVGEKLFF. In DNA form, the CDR3 reads TGCGCCAGCAGCCAAGGACAGGGGGTCGGCGAAAAACTGTTTTTT.

The genes are TRBV19 and TRBJ2-2; unclear D gene. Trimming removed 5 bases at V and 4 bases at J, with 5 bases between. Looked up from germline, CDR1 is LNHDA and CDR2 is SQIVND (reference sequence). The CDR3 has 12 amino acids. The CDR3: CASSLLTGELFF. The CDR3 DNA reads TGTGCCAGTAGTCTCCTCACCGGGGAGCTGTTTTTT.

This clone was seen a few times. The V and J genes are TRBV18 and TRBJ1-1; D call uncertain. V lost 2 bases to trimming and J lost 0 bases, with 4 bases between them. The CDR3 is 13 amino acids. Germline CDR1 is KGHSH and CDR2 is LQKENI. This CDR3 is CASSPILNTEAFF. The CDR3, as DNA: TGTGCCAGCTCACCAATCTTGAACACTGAAGCTTTCTTT.

The J gene is TRBJ2-2, the V gene TRBV19, with TRBD2 identical over 15 bases. The CDR3 totals 20 residues. Unmatched junction bases numbered 14, after V lost 4 bases and J lost 5 bases. The V gene's germline CDR1 is LNHDA and CDR2 SQIVND (reference sequence). CDR3 sequence: CASSTGSGTSGGPRTGELFF. DNA of the CDR3: TGTGCCAGTAGTACGGGTTCCGGGACTAGCGGGGGGCCGAGAACCGGGGAGCTGTTTTTT.

This clone occurred once. The sample carries other DNA sequences with the same CDR3. The rearrangement joins TRBV7-9 to TRBJ1-1; 7 bases line up with TRBD1. The CDR3 has 14 amino acids. The germline CDR1 and CDR2 sequences are SEHNR and FQNEAQ (reference sequence). The ends lost 5 bases at V and 0 bases at J; junction bases unmatched: 3. CDR3 amino acids: CASSLGQMNTEAFF. The CDR3 DNA sequence: TGTGCCAGCAGCCTGGGACAGATGAACACTGAAGCTTTCTTT.